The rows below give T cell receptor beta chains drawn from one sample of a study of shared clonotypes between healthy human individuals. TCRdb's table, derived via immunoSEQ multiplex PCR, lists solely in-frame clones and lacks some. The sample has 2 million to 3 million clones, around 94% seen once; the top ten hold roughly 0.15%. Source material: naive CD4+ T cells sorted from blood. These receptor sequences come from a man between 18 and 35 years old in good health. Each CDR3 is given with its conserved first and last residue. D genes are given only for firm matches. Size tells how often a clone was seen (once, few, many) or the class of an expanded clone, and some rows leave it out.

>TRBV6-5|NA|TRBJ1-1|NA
CASNNPRNTEAFF
TGTGCCAGCAACAACCCCAGGAACACTGAAGCTTTCTTT
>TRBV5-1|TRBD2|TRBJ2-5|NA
CASSFPSGGQETQYF
TGCGCCAGCAGCTTCCCTAGCGGGGGCCAGGAGACCCAGTACTTC
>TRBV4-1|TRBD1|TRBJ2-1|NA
CASGVGTGLGGGRNEQFF
TGCGCCAGCGGGGTCGGGACAGGGCTGGGTGGTGGTAGGAATGAGCAGTTCTTC
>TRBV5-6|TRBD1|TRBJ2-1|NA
CASSPPGQGSSSSYNEQFF
TGTGCCAGCAGCCCGCCGGGACAGGGTTCTTCTAGCTCCTACAATGAGCAGTTCTTC
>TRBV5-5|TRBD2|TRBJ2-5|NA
CASSLLAGVGETQYF
TGTGCCAGCAGCTTACTAGCGGGAGTGGGGGAGACCCAGTACTTC
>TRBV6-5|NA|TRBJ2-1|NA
CASSYLGEQFF
TGTGCCAGCAGTTACTTGGGTGAGCAGTTCTTC
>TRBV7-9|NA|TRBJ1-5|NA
CASSSTNQPQHF
TGTGCCAGCAGCTCTACCAATCAGCCCCAGCATTTT
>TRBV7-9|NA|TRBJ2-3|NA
CASSLGRTGEGDTQYF
TGTGCCAGCAGCTTAGGTCGGACGGGAGAGGGAGATACGCAGTATTTT
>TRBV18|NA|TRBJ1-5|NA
CASSSREKPQHF
TGTGCCAGCTCAAGCCGGGAAAAGCCCCAGCATTTT
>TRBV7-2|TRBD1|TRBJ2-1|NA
CASSADRGYNEQFF
TGTGCCAGCAGCGCGGACAGGGGTTACAATGAGCAGTTCTTC
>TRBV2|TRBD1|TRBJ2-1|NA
CASRVTGTGAGEQFF
TGTGCCAGCAGGGTCACCGGGACAGGGGCAGGTGAGCAGTTCTTC
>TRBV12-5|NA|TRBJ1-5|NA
CASVPSQGSQPQHF
TGTGCTAGTGTCCCCTCACAGGGAAGTCAGCCCCAGCATTTT
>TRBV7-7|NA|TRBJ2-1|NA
CASSLDPGVGEQFF
TGTGCTAGCAGCTTAGACCCGGGGGTGGGTGAGCAGTTCTTC
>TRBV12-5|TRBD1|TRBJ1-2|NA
CASGLGSRDRGYGYTF
TGTGCTAGTGGTTTGGGGAGTCGGGACAGGGGCTATGGCTACACCTTC
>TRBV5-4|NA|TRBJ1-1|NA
CASSLPIAPTEAFF
TGTGCCAGCAGCTTGCCGATCGCGCCAACTGAAGCTTTCTTT
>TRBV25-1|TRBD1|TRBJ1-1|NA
CASSELGTGPNTEAFF
TGTGCCAGCAGTGAATTGGGGACAGGGCCGAACACTGAAGCTTTCTTT
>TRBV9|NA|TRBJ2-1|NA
CASSVAPLYNEQFF
TGTGCCAGCAGCGTAGCTCCCCTCTACAATGAGCAGTTCTTC
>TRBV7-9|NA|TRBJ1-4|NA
CASSPQVARVFF
TGTGCCAGCAGCCCCCAGGTGGCCAGGGTGTTTTTT
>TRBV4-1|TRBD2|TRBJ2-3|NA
CASSQDGSGGAVDTQYF
TGCGCCAGCAGCCAAGATGGTAGCGGGGGGGCCGTAGATACGCAGTATTTT
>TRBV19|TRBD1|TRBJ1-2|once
CASSDRGSYGYTF
TGTGCCAGTAGTGACAGGGGGTCCTATGGCTACACCTTC
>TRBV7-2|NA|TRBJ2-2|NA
CASTLAGINTGELFF
TGTGCCAGCACCCTTGCAGGGATTAACACCGGGGAGCTGTTTTTT
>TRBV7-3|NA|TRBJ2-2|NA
CASSLRGGLTGELFF
TGTGCCAGCAGCTTAAGAGGGGGGCTCACCGGGGAGCTGTTTTTT
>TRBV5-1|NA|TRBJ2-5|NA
CASSLGAGETQYF
TGCGCCAGCAGCCTCGGGGCGGGGGAGACCCAGTACTTC
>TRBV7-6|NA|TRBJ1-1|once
CASRRTEVTEAFF
TGTGCCAGCAGGCGGACAGAAGTAACTGAAGCTTTCTTT
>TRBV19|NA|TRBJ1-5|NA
CATAQHSNQPQHF
TGTGCCACGGCACAGCATAGCAATCAGCCCCAGCATTTT